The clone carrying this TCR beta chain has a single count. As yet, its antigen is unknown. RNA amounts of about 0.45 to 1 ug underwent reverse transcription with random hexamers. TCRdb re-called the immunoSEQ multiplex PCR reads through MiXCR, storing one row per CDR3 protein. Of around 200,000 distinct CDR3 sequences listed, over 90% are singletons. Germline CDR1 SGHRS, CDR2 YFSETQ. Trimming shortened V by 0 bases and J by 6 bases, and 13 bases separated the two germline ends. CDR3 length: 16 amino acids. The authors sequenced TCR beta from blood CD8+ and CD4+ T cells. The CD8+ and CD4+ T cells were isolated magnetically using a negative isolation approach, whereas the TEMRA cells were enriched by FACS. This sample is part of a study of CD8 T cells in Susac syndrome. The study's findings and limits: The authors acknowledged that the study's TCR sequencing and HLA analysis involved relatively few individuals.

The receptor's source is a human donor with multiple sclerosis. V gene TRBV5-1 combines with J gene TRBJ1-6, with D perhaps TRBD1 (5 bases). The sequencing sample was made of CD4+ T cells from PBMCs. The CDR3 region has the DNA TGCGCCAGCAGCTTGGGGGGCAGACAAACTAATTCACCCCTCCACTTT. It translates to CASSLGGRQTNSPLHF.